This T cell receptor (beta chain) is from a study of graft-versus-host responses after intestinal transplantation. Background on the study: The transplants performed in recipients were multivisceral, liver-intestinal, or isolated intestinal. All recipients were given anti-thymocyte globulin induction, and tacrolimus and steroids were then administered for 3 to 4 years. Study findings and constraints: GvH clone levels peaked in circulation, and this peak was associated with early post-transplant HvG declines. Recipient marrow contained GvH clones, some of which appeared first in ileum or blood.

In regard to this clone: Its antigen is not known.

Libraries were prepared by immunoSEQ multiplex PCR; TCRdb keeps only in-frame clonotypes and omits some of them. In the table there are about 54,000 clones, roughly nine tenths of which are singletons. V trimming: 5 bases; J trimming: 4 bases; junction bases outside the gene matches: 9. This CDR3 is built from 15 residues. Germline V gene sequence: CDR1 SNHLY, CDR2 FYNNEI. The chain combines TRBV2 with TRBJ2-7, with 9 bases fitting TRBD1. The starting material was PBMCs, obtained roughly 660 days after intestinal transplant. This receptor was taken from a human patient who received an intestinal transplant, so some T cells may come from the graft donor. This CDR3 is CASSPPGTGWYEQYF. CDR3 in DNA: TGTGCCAGCAGTCCTCCCGGGACAGGGTGGTACGAGCAGTACTTC.